This T cell receptor beta chain comes out of a study of patients and donors after allogeneic stem cell transplantation. TCRdb re-derived calls from the RT-PCR reads in MiXCR, one entry per CDR3 protein. The data hold approximately 170,000 distinct CDR3 sequences, with more than 20% observed a single time. Germline V lookup: CDR1 KGHSH, CDR2 LQKENI. The CDR3 consists of 14 residues. The ends were cut back, 5 bases at V and 5 bases at J, with 15 bases in the middle. The source is a human donor who was either an allogeneic HSCT recipient or a stem cell or donor lymphocyte infusion donor (not recorded which). It is not recorded whose cells these are; they may come from a transplant donor. Sequenced material: blood, either unsorted or a sorted T cell fraction (not recorded which). The chain recombines TRBV18 with TRBJ2-5; possible D gene TRBD2, 6 bases. Here the CDR3 reads CASSTSRRLETQYF. In nucleotides, the CDR3 is TGTGCCAGCTCAACTAGCCGGCGATTGGAGACCCAGTACTTC.